This T cell receptor (beta chain) was found in a study of cytomegalovirus exposure and HLA in healthy donors. Overall study: Researchers found that 81% of 300 to 450 genotyped donors fell within the Caucasian-associated ancestry cluster. Study-level findings and limits: Analysis performed later showed TCR beta chains linked to HLA being more clonally expanded than equally common others. Some V segments could not be told apart, so they were left out, TRBV6-2 and TRBV6-3 among them. A later analysis revealed that TCR association rates differed between HLA loci, peaking at DRB1 and bottoming out at HLA-C.

This CDR3 spans 15 amino acids. Trimming at V came to 5 bases and at J to 5 bases, leaving 7 bases not matched to a gene. Germline lookup yields CDR1 SGHNT and CDR2 YYREEE (reference sequence). Primers: 60 Vbeta forward and 13 Jbeta reverse. Clones were read by immunoSEQ multiplex PCR, and TCRdb kept only the in-frame ones, dropping some. The sample contains more than 150,000 clones, around 77% of which appear only once. As concerns this clone: Its antigen is currently unknown.

This sequence joins TRBV5-4 and TRBJ1-5, with TRBD1 matching over 10 bases. The origin of this receptor is a woman aged 45-65 years in good health and CMV-seropositive. Sequenced material: PBMCs. The CDR3 nucleotides read TGTGCCAGCAGTTACGACAGGGGGCAGTATCAGCCCCAGCATTTT. The encoded protein is CASSYDRGQYQPQHF.